These 24 T cell receptor beta chains came from one sample sequenced in a study of immune evolution from preneoplasia to lung adenocarcinoma. Libraries were prepared by immunoSEQ multiplex PCR; TCRdb keeps only in-frame clonotypes and omits some of them. The sample lists some 6,300 clones; roughly 77% were seen once. The sequenced sample was FFPE invasive lung adenocarcinoma tissue. The receptors here all came from a person between 50 and 60 years old with lung adenocarcinoma.

The chain is built from TRBV30 and TRBJ2-2; D uncertain. This CDR3 has 13 residues. Germline V gene sequence: CDR1 GTSNPN, CDR2 SVGIG (reference sequence). V was cut by 0 bases and J by 1 base, with 3 bases left in between. The CDR3 DNA sequence: TGTGCCTGGAGTGTAGAGAACACCGGGGAGCTGTTTTTT. Translation: CAWSVENTGELFF.

V and J are TRBV5-8 and TRBJ1-2; a weak D match, TRBD1 (5 bases). CDR1 is SGHTS and CDR2 is YDEGEE in the germline V gene. This CDR3 comprises 14 residues. V was cut by 4 bases and J by 4 bases, with 14 bases left in between. In DNA form, the CDR3 reads TGTGCCAGCAGCCCTGGGGCAGGTCGCTATGGCTACACCTTC. Translated, it gives CASSPGAGRYGYTF.

The V and J genes are TRBV30 and TRBJ1-1; TRBD1 matches at 7 bases. This CDR3 region has 16 residues. Trimming took 5 bases from V and 4 from J; bases not matched to a gene: 16. Germline-derived CDR1 and CDR2 are GTSNPN and SVGIG (reference sequence). CDR3 loop: CAWDRDSDLWSTEAFF. In DNA form, the CDR3 reads TGTGCCTGGGACCGGGACAGTGACCTGTGGAGCACTGAAGCTTTCTTT.

The V call is TRBV13, the J call TRBJ1-4, with D maybe TRBD1 (5 bases). CDR1 is PRHDT, CDR2 FYEKMQ, per germline (reference sequence). The V end lost 5 bases, the J end lost 5 bases, and 18 bases lay between the germline ends. The CDR3 sequence is 16 residues long. CDR3 amino acids: CASSLSTSRANEKLFF. The CDR3 DNA reads as TGTGCCAGCAGCCTAAGCACCTCCAGGGCCAATGAAAAACTGTTTTTT. The full variable domain, completed using reference TRBV13 and TRBJ1-4, is AAGVIQSPRHLIKEKRETATLKCYPIPRHDTVYWYQQGPGQDPQFLISFYEKMQSDKGSIPDRFSAQQFSDYHSELNMSSLELGDSALYFCASSLSTSRANEKLFFGSGTQLSVL.

V usage is TRBV6-5 and J usage is TRBJ1-4; tentative D call: TRBD1 (6 bases). Germline V gene sequence: CDR1 MNHEY, CDR2 SVGAGI. The CDR3 spans 15 residues. V was trimmed by 0 bases and J by 7 bases, leaving 12 bases between them. The CDR3 loop reads CASSYSARGGEKLFF. The CDR3 nucleotides read TGTGCCAGCAGTTACTCGGCCAGGGGAGGTGAAAAACTGTTTTTT.

In this sample, this clone turned up once. The chain joins TRBV2 to TRBJ1-2; D is perhaps TRBD1 (5 bases). V was trimmed by 2 bases and J by 4 bases, leaving 11 bases between them. Germline CDR1 is SNHLY and CDR2 is FYNNEI. The CDR3 length is 14 residues. CDR3 nucleotide sequence: TGTGCCAGCAGTGAATCGGGCCAGGGCTATGGCTACACCTTC. Amino acid sequence: CASSESGQGYGYTF.

The chain is built from TRBV5-6 and TRBJ2-3; TRBD1 matches at 7 bases. In germline, CDR1 is SGHDT, CDR2 YYEEEE. With V trimmed by 3 bases and J by 0 bases, 13 bases remained unmatched. The length of the CDR3 is 18 residues. CDR3 region: CASSSPPGTVNSTDTQYF. The CDR3 nucleotides read TGTGCCAGCAGCTCCCCCCCCGGGACAGTGAACAGCACAGATACGCAGTATTTT. Looking up the rest from reference TRBV5-6 and TRBJ2-3 gives the full variable domain: DAGVTQSPTHLIKTRGQQVTLRCSPKSGHDTVSWYQQALGQGPQFIFQYYEEEERQRGNFPDRFSGHQFPNYSSELNVNALLLGDSALYLCASSSPPGTVNSTDTQYFGPGTRLTVL.

Comments on this clone: Relative to the germline gene, one junction end is altered; a read error may explain this. The chain joins TRBV7-6 to TRBJ2-7, with D perhaps matching TRBD2 (5 bases). Looked up from germline, CDR1 is SGHVS and CDR2 is FNYEAQ. This CDR3 has 12 residues. The CDR3 sequence: CASSQWIGDVLF. CDR3 DNA: TGTGCCAGCAGCCAATGGATCGGGGATGTCTTGTTC.

The chain combines TRBV28 with TRBJ1-1; 8 nucleotides line up with TRBD1. Germline V gene lookup returns CDR1 MDHEN and CDR2 SYDVKM. The junction had 2 bases not matched to a gene; V was cut back by 2 bases and J by 6 bases. The CDR3 runs 13 residues. The CDR3 spells CASSLQGAAEAFF. In nucleotides, the CDR3 is TGTGCCAGCAGTTTACAGGGGGCAGCTGAAGCTTTCTTT.

The chain recombines TRBV5-6 with TRBJ2-7; maybe TRBD1 (7 bases). This CDR3 has 13 amino acids. Germline lookup yields CDR1 SGHDT and CDR2 YYEEEE. V gave up 3 bases and J gave up 7 bases, with 14 bases separating them. The CDR3: CASSWAGGREQYF. CDR3 in DNA: TGTGCCAGCAGCTGGGCAGGGGGGCGAGAGCAGTACTTC.

The J gene is TRBJ2-1, the V gene TRBV7-6; weak D call: TRBD2 (5 bases). The CDR3 has 12 amino acids. CDR1 is SGHVS and CDR2 is FNYEAQ in the germline V gene. V was cut by 5 bases and J by 6 bases, with 8 bases left in between. The DNA of the CDR3 is TGTGCCAGCAGCCTCCGGGGCAATGAGCAGTTCTTC. As protein: CASSLRGNEQFF. Filled out from reference TRBV7-6 and TRBJ2-1, the complete variable domain reads GAGVSQSPRYKVTKRGQDVALRCDPISGHVSLYWYRQALGQGPEFLTYFNYEAQQDKSGLPNDRFSAERPEGSISTLTIQRTEQRDSAMYRCASSLRGNEQFFGPGTRLTVL.

The gene calls are TRBV28 and TRBJ1-1; D not resolved. Germline-derived CDR1 and CDR2 are MDHEN and SYDVKM. The V and J ends lost 6 bases and 3 bases respectively, with 8 bases between them. This CDR3 is built from 12 residues. In nucleotides, the CDR3 is TGTGCCAGCAGCCGGGCGCACACTGAAGCTTTCTTT. It encodes CASSRAHTEAFF.

In this sample, this clone turned up once. The rearrangement links TRBV28 to TRBJ2-3; 7 bases align to TRBD1. This CDR3 comprises 15 residues. V shed 5 bases and J 1 base; nucleotides not matched to a gene: 6. The V gene's germline CDR1 is MDHEN and CDR2 SYDVKM. CDR3 nucleotides: TGTGCCAGCAGTGACAGGGTGAGTGGCACAGATACGCAGTATTTT. Its translation is CASSDRVSGTDTQYF.

This sequence joins TRBV20-1 and TRBJ2-3; TRBD1 is a possible D gene (5 bases). Trimming shortened V by 1 base and J by 9 bases, and 8 bases separated the two germline ends. Germline lookup yields CDR1 DFQATT and CDR2 SNEGSKA (reference sequence). The CDR3 runs 11 residues. The CDR3 sequence is CSARGQRTQYF. For the CDR3, the DNA is TGCAGTGCTAGAGGACAGCGAACGCAGTATTTT.

Here the CDR3 reads CATSRPDSTDTQYF. The CDR3 nucleotides are TGTGCCACCAGCAGACCGGACAGCACAGATACGCAGTATTTT. The chain carries TRBV15 and TRBJ2-3, with D uncertain. Germline assignment: CDR1 LNHNV and CDR2 YYDKDF (reference sequence). The CDR3 length is 14 residues. The V end was cut by 2 bases, the J end by 0 bases, with 6 bases between. Looking up the rest from reference TRBV15 and TRBJ2-3 gives the full variable domain: DAMVIQNPRYQVTQFGKPVTLSCSQTLNHNVMYWYQQKSSQAPKLLFHYYDKDFNNEADTPDNFQSRRPNTSFCFLDIRSPGLGDTAMYLCATSRPDSTDTQYFGPGTRLTVL.

The V gene is TRBV4-3, the J gene TRBJ2-1, with D tentatively TRBD2 (6 bases). This CDR3 is built from 15 residues. Deletions cut 1 base from V and 4 bases from J, with 11 bases between. Germline CDR1 reads LGHNA; CDR2 reads YSLEER. CDR3 DNA: TGCGCCAGCAGCCAAGGGATAGCGGATTACAATGAGCAGTTCTTC. This sequence encodes CASSQGIADYNEQFF.

The chain links TRBV30 to TRBJ1-2; the D is unclear. The CDR3 loop spans 13 amino acids. V lost 5 bases and J lost 5, with 15 bases in between. Germline-derived CDR1 and CDR2 are GTSNPN and SVGIG (reference sequence). CDR3 amino acids: CAWRQPVGYGYTF. In DNA form, the CDR3 reads TGTGCCTGGCGGCAGCCCGTAGGATATGGCTACACCTTC.

This rearrangement joins TRBV6-5 to TRBJ1-5; D is possibly TRBD1 (5 bases). Germline V gene sequence: CDR1 MNHEY, CDR2 SVGAGI. Trimming took off 6 bases at V and 0 bases at J, with 9 bases between the two ends. CDR3 length equals 14 residues. CDR3 in amino acids: CASSLQDSNQPQHF. CDR3 bases: TGTGCCAGCAGCCTACAGGATAGCAATCAGCCCCAGCATTTT.

V usage is TRBV2 and J usage is TRBJ2-5; D is undetermined. The germline V gene encodes CDR1 SNHLY and CDR2 FYNNEI. V lost 5 bases to trimming and J lost 2 bases, with 9 bases between them. The CDR3 sequence is 13 residues long. The CDR3 loop reads CASSQRLQETQYF. In DNA form, the CDR3 reads TGTGCCAGCAGTCAACGGTTGCAAGAGACCCAGTACTTC.

The chain has TRBV7-9 and TRBJ1-2; 9 positions agree with TRBD1. V lost 6 bases and J lost 5; bases outside the gene matches: 7. The germline gives CDR1 SEHNR, CDR2 FQNEAQ (reference sequence). This CDR3 spans 14 amino acids. Written as DNA, the CDR3 is TGTGCCAGCAGATCGGACAGGGGCGGATATGGCTACACCTTC. Residues: CASRSDRGGYGYTF.

The rearrangement joins TRBV13 to TRBJ2-3, with TRBD1 matching over 9 bases. Germline trimming cut 5 bases from V and 2 bases from J; bases unmatched to any gene: 8. Germline V gene data show CDR1 as PRHDT and CDR2 as FYEKMQ (reference sequence). This CDR3 is built from 16 residues. CDR3 loop: CASSPQGAGDTDTQYF. The CDR3, as DNA: TGTGCCAGCAGCCCACAGGGGGCGGGAGACACAGATACGCAGTATTTT.

The chain carries TRBV29-1 and TRBJ1-2, with D tentatively TRBD1 (5 bases). Germline CDR1 reads SQVTM; CDR2 reads ANQGSEA. With 7 bases removed from V and 3 bases from J, the gap between germline ends came to 21 bases. CDR3 length: 15 amino acids. The CDR3 reads CSADNRDLAHYGYTF. CDR3 bases: TGCAGCGCCGATAACCGGGACCTCGCCCACTATGGCTACACCTTC. The entire variable domain, with the rest obtained from reference TRBV29-1 and TRBJ1-2, is as follows: SAVISQKPSRDICQRGTSLTIQCQVDSQVTMMFWYRQQPGQSLTLIATANQGSEATYESGFVIDKFPISRPNLTFSTLTVSNMSPEDSSIYLCSADNRDLAHYGYTFGSGTRLTVV.

The gene calls are TRBV6-1 and TRBJ2-5, with 11 bases matching TRBD2. Trimming cost V 7 bases and J 7 bases; bases outside gene matches: 11. Germline CDR1 is MNHNS and CDR2 is SASEGT. This CDR3 has 15 amino acids. CDR3 DNA sequence: TGTGCCAGCAAGAGGGATAGCGGGAGGGAGGGGACCCAGTACTTC. Translated, it gives CASKRDSGREGTQYF.

The chain recombines TRBV6-1 with TRBJ2-3, with D perhaps being TRBD1 or TRBD2 (5 bases each). The CDR3 has 15 residues. The germline V gene has CDR1 MNHNS and CDR2 SASEGT. Trimming stripped 11 bases from V and 1 base from J, with 19 bases between. DNA of the CDR3: TGTGCCTCCAATATGCAGGTGGGGGGCACAGATACGCAGTATTTT. Protein: CASNMQVGGTDTQYF.